One and the same sample provided the 31 T cell receptor beta chains below, sequenced in a study of CXCR3-negative and CXCR3-positive naive CD8 T cells. UMI-labeled 5' RACE TRB cDNA libraries were prepared from the cells. Following a re-call of the 5' RACE reads, TCRdb has one entry per CDR3 protein and lacks DNA. The sample totals 90,000 to 95,000 distinct CDR3 sequences. The sample consisted of naive CXCR3- CD8+ T cells from blood. Described subset: CD45RO-CCR7+CD27+CD95- naive CD8+ T cells lacking CXCR3 (TNR3-). The receptor source for this set is a human donor in good health. Some clones in this sample may be carry-over from other donors' samples.

The rearrangement joins TRBV4-1 to TRBJ1-6; lacking DNA, the TRBD1 call made by TCRdb goes unchecked. Germline V gives CDR1 MGHRA, CDR2 YSYEKL. The CDR3 runs 16 residues. CDR3 region: CASSQESTEFNSPLHF.

This CDR3 is CSARDNGGSYNEQFF. The chain recombines TRBV20-1 with TRBJ2-1; without DNA, the TCRdb call of TRBD2 cannot be checked. Germline V lookup: CDR1 DFQATT, CDR2 SNEGSKA (reference sequence). The CDR3 length is 15 residues.

The J gene is TRBJ2-7, the V gene TRBV15; the D call from TCRdb, TRBD1, cannot be confirmed without DNA. CDR3 length equals 16 residues. CDR1 is LNHNV, CDR2 YYDKDF, per germline (reference sequence). CDR3 protein: CATSRDRGRESYEQYF.

V is TRBV25-1 and J is TRBJ2-7; absent DNA, TCRdb's TRBD1 call cannot be checked. This CDR3 has 16 amino acids. Germline CDR1 reads MGHDK; CDR2 reads SYGVNS. CDR3 region: CASSEEGGYLPYEQYF.

The chain links TRBV29-1 to TRBJ2-1; TCRdb's D call, TRBD2, is unchecked because there is no DNA. Germline assignment: CDR1 SQVTM and CDR2 ANQGSEA. CDR3 length: 12 residues. CDR3 residues: CSLKAGYNEQFF.

The rearrangement uses TRBV9 and TRBJ1-2; TCRdb's D call of TRBD1 is untestable without DNA. In germline, CDR1 is SGDLS, CDR2 YYNGEE. CDR3 length: 14 residues. CDR3 sequence: CASSVGGTSYGYTF.

The CDR3 loop reads CASSPTVNSYEQYF. The chain joins TRBV3-1 to TRBJ2-7. The CDR3 is made up of 14 amino acids. The germline CDR1 and CDR2 sequences are LGHDT and YNNKEL (reference sequence).

This chain connects TRBV12-3 or TRBV12-4 to TRBJ2-7; TCRdb reports TRBD2, a call that lacks DNA to check it against. This CDR3 is 14 amino acids long. CDR3 loop: CASQRTSVAYEQYF.

The chain has TRBV4-3 and TRBJ1-4. CDR3 length: 15 residues. Germline CDR1 is LGHNA and CDR2 is YSLEER. This CDR3 reads CASSQGSGTNEKLFF.

The chain combines TRBV5-1 with TRBJ2-1; the TCRdb call, TRBD1, lacks DNA for checking. CDR3 length equals 14 residues. Germline CDR1 reads SGHRS; CDR2 reads YFSETQ. The chain's CDR3 is CASSSGGIDNEQFF. The full variable domain, completed using reference TRBV5-1 and TRBJ2-1, is KAGVTQTPRYLIKTRGQQVTLSCSPISGHRSVSWYQQTPGQGLQFLFEYFSETQRNKGNFPGRFSGRQFSNSRSEMNVSTLELGDSALYLCASSSGGIDNEQFFGPGTRLTVL.

The CDR3 here is CASGLMDSYEQYF. V is TRBV27 and J is TRBJ2-7; TCRdb's D gene call, TRBD2, goes unchecked for lack of DNA. Germline V CDR1 and CDR2: MNHEY, SMNVEV (reference sequence). The length of the CDR3 is 13 residues.

The chain has TRBV6-5 and TRBJ2-3; TCRdb's D gene call, TRBD2, goes unchecked for lack of DNA. Per the germline V gene, CDR1 is MNHEY and CDR2 is SVGAGI. The CDR3 covers 15 residues. CDR3 sequence: CASSYSTRAGDTQYF.

The chain has TRBV5-6 and TRBJ2-7. Per the germline V gene, CDR1 is SGHDT and CDR2 is YYEEEE. CDR3 length: 11 residues. CDR3 loop: CASSLGNEQYF. The whole variable domain, remainder taken from reference TRBV5-6 and TRBJ2-7, is DAGVTQSPTHLIKTRGQQVTLRCSPKSGHDTVSWYQQALGQGPQFIFQYYEEEERQRGNFPDRFSGHQFPNYSSELNVNALLLGDSALYLCASSLGNEQYFGPGTRLTVT.

The V and J genes are TRBV3-1 and TRBJ2-7; without DNA, the TCRdb call of TRBD1 cannot be checked. The germline V gene has CDR1 LGHDT and CDR2 YNNKEL (reference sequence). The CDR3 runs to 17 residues. The CDR3 reads CASSQGLDSKGAYEQYF.

V usage is TRBV5-1 and J usage is TRBJ2-7; as DNA is missing, the TRBD2 call by TCRdb cannot be tested. In germline, CDR1 is SGHRS, CDR2 YFSETQ. The CDR3 sequence is 16 residues long. The chain's CDR3 is CASSIVPAGVGYEQYF.

The chain joins TRBV29-1 to TRBJ2-2; checking the TCRdb D call of TRBD1 is not possible without DNA. Looked up from germline, CDR1 is SQVTM and CDR2 is ANQGSEA. CDR3 size: 15 residues. This chain's CDR3 is CSVEEYSRRGRELFF.

The chain recombines TRBV4-1 with TRBJ2-3. Germline V gene data show CDR1 as MGHRA and CDR2 as YSYEKL. The CDR3 covers 16 residues. The CDR3: CASSQDGNPSTDTQYF.

This chain connects TRBV7-3 to TRBJ1-2; lacking DNA, the TRBD1 call made by TCRdb goes unchecked. There are 14 residues in the CDR3. Looked up from germline, CDR1 is SGHTA and CDR2 is FQGTGA. Here the CDR3 reads CASSLGDSNYGYTF.

V and J are TRBV3-1 and TRBJ2-1; without DNA, the TCRdb call of TRBD1 cannot be checked. This CDR3 contains 15 residues. Germline CDR1 is LGHDT and CDR2 is YNNKEL (reference sequence). This chain's CDR3 is CASSQDPDRLNEQFF.

The rearrangement links TRBV29-1 to TRBJ2-1; TCRdb's D call, TRBD1, is unchecked because there is no DNA. Germline V gene data show CDR1 as SQVTM and CDR2 as ANQGSEA. The CDR3 contains 14 residues. The CDR3 protein is CSVPRTGLNNEQFF.

The chain has TRBV29-1 and TRBJ1-1; the TCRdb D gene call, TRBD1, has no DNA to confirm it. CDR1 is SQVTM and CDR2 is ANQGSEA in the germline V gene. The CDR3 runs to 14 residues. CDR3 region: CSVVGQGGSTEAFF.

This sequence joins TRBV29-1 and TRBJ1-3; TCRdb picks TRBD1, but there is no DNA to check that call. From germline, CDR1 is SQVTM and CDR2 ANQGSEA. The CDR3 is made up of 14 amino acids. The CDR3 protein is CSVTGTLSGNTIYF.

The V gene is TRBV29-1, the J gene TRBJ2-1; TCRdb gives TRBD2 as the D gene, but with no DNA this cannot be confirmed. Germline V lookup: CDR1 SQVTM, CDR2 ANQGSEA. CDR3 length: 18 amino acids. Here the CDR3 reads CSVGGLAGARSSYNEQFF.

V usage is TRBV7-8 and J usage is TRBJ2-5; TCRdb reports TRBD1, a call that lacks DNA to check it against. In germline, CDR1 is SGHVS, CDR2 FQNEAQ. The CDR3 spans 15 residues. CDR3 region: CASSDSGGRPRTQYF.

The V gene is TRBV5-1, the J gene TRBJ2-7. Germline V gene data show CDR1 as SGHRS and CDR2 as YFSETQ. The CDR3 runs 14 residues. This CDR3 reads CASSIQGSSYEQYF. The whole variable domain, remainder taken from reference TRBV5-1 and TRBJ2-7, is KAGVTQTPRYLIKTRGQQVTLSCSPISGHRSVSWYQQTPGQGLQFLFEYFSETQRNKGNFPGRFSGRQFSNSRSEMNVSTLELGDSALYLCASSIQGSSYEQYFGPGTRLTVT.

The rearrangement joins TRBV20-1 to TRBJ2-7. Germline V lookup: CDR1 DFQATT, CDR2 SNEGSKA (reference sequence). This CDR3 comprises 12 residues. This CDR3 reads CSAREGSYEQYF.

J is TRBJ2-5 and V is TRBV15; TCRdb designates TRBD1, a call that cannot be tested without DNA. The CDR3 length is 16 residues. Germline CDR1 LNHNV, CDR2 YYDKDF (reference sequence). Here the CDR3 reads CATSRARTGVQETQYF.

The chain combines TRBV29-1 with TRBJ1-1. CDR3 size: 13 residues. CDR1 and CDR2 (germline): SQVTM, ANQGSEA. The CDR3: CSVVVSVGTEAFF. The full variable domain, rest sourced from reference TRBV29-1 and TRBJ1-1, is SAVISQKPSRDICQRGTSLTIQCQVDSQVTMMFWYRQQPGQSLTLIATANQGSEATYESGFVIDKFPISRPNLTFSTLTVSNMSPEDSSIYLCSVVVSVGTEAFFGQGTRLTVV.

J is TRBJ2-3 and V is TRBV20-1; TCRdb picks TRBD1, but there is no DNA to check that call. The CDR3 spans 15 residues. Looked up from germline, CDR1 is DFQATT and CDR2 is SNEGSKA (reference sequence). The chain's CDR3 is CSAEDMGGTTDTQYF.

Here the CDR3 reads CASSFPRGGVSFREQYF. The rearrangement links TRBV28 to TRBJ2-7; there is no DNA to check the TCRdb D call of TRBD1. This CDR3 spans 17 amino acids. Germline V gene lookup returns CDR1 MDHEN and CDR2 SYDVKM.

This sequence joins TRBV6-6 and TRBJ2-2. In germline, CDR1 is MNHNY, CDR2 SVGAGI (reference sequence). This CDR3 has 17 amino acids. Here the CDR3 reads CASSYFFAERPTGELFF.